This TCR beta chain appears in the sequencing data of a study of response to subunit inactivated influenza vaccine. Study observations and caveats: There was a suggestion from the authors that each seasonal influenza vaccination recruits few new T cells.

Germline CDR1 reads DFQATT; CDR2 reads SNEGSKA (reference sequence). The CDR3 has 17 amino acids. Trimming took 1 base from V and 2 from J; bases not matched to a gene: 10. One entry per CDR3 protein, called by TCRdb with MiXCR from the RT-PCR reads. The sample has fewer than 600,000 distinct CDR3 sequences; approximately 7.7% are singletons. Only a few counts were recorded for this clonotype. Its antigen is undetermined. V is TRBV20-1 and J is TRBJ1-5; 8 bases match TRBD1. The sequence was obtained from a man aged 50 to 75 who received an inactivated influenza vaccine. Sequencing was performed on PBMCs from blood, taken less than 30 months after vaccination. CDR3 region: CSARVAAGGAGNQPQHF. DNA for the CDR3: TGCAGTGCTAGAGTAGCTGCAGGGGGCGCGGGCAATCAGCCCCAGCATTTT.